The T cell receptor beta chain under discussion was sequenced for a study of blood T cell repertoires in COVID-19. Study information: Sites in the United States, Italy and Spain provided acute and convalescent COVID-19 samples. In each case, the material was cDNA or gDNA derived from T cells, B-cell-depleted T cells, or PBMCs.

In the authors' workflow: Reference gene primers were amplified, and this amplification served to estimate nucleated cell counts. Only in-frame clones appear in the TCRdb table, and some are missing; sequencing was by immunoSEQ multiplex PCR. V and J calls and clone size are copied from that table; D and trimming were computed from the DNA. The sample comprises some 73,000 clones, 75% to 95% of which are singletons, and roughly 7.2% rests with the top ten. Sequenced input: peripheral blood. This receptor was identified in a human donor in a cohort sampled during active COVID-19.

The CDR3 reads CASSLGAGKYGYTF. The CDR3 DNA reads as TGTGCCAGCAGTTTAGGGGCAGGGAAGTATGGCTACACCTTC. The chain couples TRBV27 to TRBJ1-2, with D possibly matching TRBD1 (5 bases). There are 14 residues in the CDR3. With 2 bases removed from V and 5 bases from J, the gap between germline ends came to 12 bases. Germline V gene lookup returns CDR1 MNHEY and CDR2 SMNVEV (reference sequence).